What follows are 29 T cell receptor beta chains derived from one specimen sequenced in a study of blood T cells in healthy people across ages. The authors ran a second PCR of 7 to 11 cycles using a sample-barcoded 5' primer and a J-beta primer mix. TCRdb analysed the 5' RACE reads with MiXCR anew, one entry per CDR3 protein. The data contain more than 900,000 distinct CDR3 sequences, 25% to 35% of them seen just once; the ten biggest clones take up 10%. These records were also assigned to another study, of T cells of mothers and their children.

Sequencing used blood. The receptors originated from a woman in her thirties or forties in good health.

This chain joins TRBV5-1 and TRBJ1-1; D unresolved. The V and J ends lost 3 bases and 0 bases respectively, with 15 bases between them. The CDR3 spans 16 residues. Per the germline V gene, CDR1 is SGHRS and CDR2 is YFSETQ. The DNA of the CDR3 is TGCGCCAGCAGCTCCGCAATCGACATCATGAACACTGAAGCTTTCTTT. Protein: CASSSAIDIMNTEAFF.

This clonotype was detected a few times. This chain joins TRBV27 and TRBJ1-2, with 10 bases identical to TRBD1. Trimming at V came to 5 bases and at J to 0 bases, leaving 12 bases not matched to a gene. The germline gives CDR1 MNHEY, CDR2 SMNVEV (reference sequence). CDR3 length: 18 amino acids. CDR3 nucleotide sequence: TGTGCCAGCAGTCCGAGGGACAGGGGTCTTGATACTAACTATGGCTACACCTTC. Protein product: CASSPRDRGLDTNYGYTF.

The chain carries TRBV29-1 and TRBJ2-7, with 13 bases lining up with TRBD2. This CDR3 comprises 15 residues. The germline CDR1 and CDR2 sequences are SQVTM and ANQGSEA. The CDR3 region is CSAPGLAGVRYEQYF. The CDR3 bases are TGCAGTGCTCCAGGACTAGCGGGGGTTAGATACGAGCAGTACTTC.

This clonotype was recorded many times. V usage is TRBV10-3 and J usage is TRBJ2-7; tentative D call: TRBD1 (5 bases). CDR1 ENHRY and CDR2 SYGVKD come from the germline V gene. V gave up 2 bases and J gave up 1 base, with 9 bases separating them. This CDR3 has 14 amino acids. The CDR3 loop is CAISEGARSYEQYF. The CDR3 coding sequence is TGTGCCATCAGTGAGGGGGCCAGATCCTACGAGCAGTACTTC.

This clonotype was observed a handful of times. The rearrangement joins TRBV12-3 or TRBV12-4 to TRBJ1-5; D not resolved. The CDR3 loop spans 14 amino acids. The V end lost 3 bases, the J end lost 3 bases, and 9 bases lay between the germline ends. CDR3 residues: CASSLMLSNQPQHF. In DNA, the CDR3 is TGTGCCAGCAGTTTGATGCTTTCCAATCAGCCCCAGCATTTT.

As concerns this clonotype: Germline is not matched at one junction end, which may reflect a read error. The chain carries TRBV12-3 or TRBV12-4 and TRBJ1-4; D unresolved. The length of the CDR3 is 17 residues. The CDR3 DNA is TGTGCCGGCAGTTTGTCCAAATCAAAAGCAACTAATGAAAAACTGTTTTTT. Protein sequence: CAGSLSKSKATNEKLFF.

About this clonotype itself: This may come from a read error, since a much larger clone is one base off. The chain links TRBV29-1 to TRBJ1-4, with D hard to call. The length of the CDR3 is 15 residues. CDR1 and CDR2 from the germline V gene are SQVTM and ANQGSEA. CDR3: CSVEGTVRREEKQFF. CDR3 nucleotides: TGCAGCGTTGAAGGGACGGTCCGGAGGGAGGAAAAACAGTTTTTT.

This clonotype has more than one count but fewer than ten. V usage is TRBV20-1 and J usage is TRBJ2-3; D unclear. Germline V gives CDR1 DFQATT, CDR2 SNEGSKA (reference sequence). The V gene lost 6 bases and the J gene lost 6 bases, with 19 bases spanning the gap. CDR3 size: 14 residues. This CDR3 is CSAEDTVFSDTQYF. Here the CDR3 DNA reads TGCAGTGCGGAAGACACCGTCTTTTCGGATACGCAGTATTTT.

This clonotype was seen ten or more times. The J gene is TRBJ2-5, the V gene TRBV2; D is perhaps TRBD2 (5 bases). The V gene lost 3 bases and the J gene lost 5 bases, with 16 bases spanning the gap. This CDR3 spans 15 amino acids. CDR1 and CDR2 (germline): SNHLY, FYNNEI. DNA of the CDR3: TGTGCCAGCAGTGACCGGACCTCTTGGGAGGAGACCCAGTACTTC. It yields the protein CASSDRTSWEETQYF.

A note on this clonotype: At one end, the junction sequence differs from germline, possibly due to a read error. The V call is TRBV14, the J call TRBJ1-2; D is ambiguous. The CDR3 extends over 16 amino acids. Germline V gene lookup returns CDR1 SGHDN and CDR2 FVKESK. DNA for the CDR3: TGTGCCAGCAGCCAAGCGGGCTTTGTCCCCGACTATGGTTACACCTTC. It codes for CASSQAGFVPDYGYTF.

This clonotype was detected ten times or more. The chain couples TRBV12-3 or TRBV12-4 to TRBJ1-2; 7 bases are a match to TRBD1. The CDR3 length is 13 residues. The ends lost 4 bases at V and 6 bases at J; junction bases unmatched: 5. CDR3 sequence: CASSSTGANGYTF. The CDR3 DNA is TGTGCCAGCAGTTCCACAGGGGCGAATGGCTACACCTTC.

This clonotype was counted at least ten times. The J gene is TRBJ2-7, the V gene TRBV29-1, with a possible D match to TRBD2 (6 bases). This CDR3 contains 14 residues. From germline, CDR1 is SQVTM and CDR2 ANQGSEA. Trimming took off 6 bases at V and 4 bases at J, with 19 bases between the two ends. CDR3 loop: CSVATNGGDYEQYF. The CDR3 nucleotides read TGCAGCGTGGCCACGAACGGAGGGGATTACGAGCAGTACTTC.

This clonotype was counted many times. The chain has TRBV6-5 and TRBJ2-6; unclear D gene. The CDR3 is 15 amino acids. With 6 bases removed from V and 0 bases from J, the gap between germline ends came to 9 bases. CDR1 is MNHEY, CDR2 SVGAGI, per germline. In DNA form, the CDR3 reads TGTGCCAGCAGGGAACAGAGCTCTGGGGCCAACGTCCTGACTTTC. Amino acid sequence: CASREQSSGANVLTF.

The chain uses TRBV9 and TRBJ1-1; D may be TRBD1 (5 bases). Germline V gives CDR1 SGDLS, CDR2 YYNGEE. Trimming shortened V by 4 bases and J by 7 bases, and 17 bases separated the two germline ends. The CDR3 contains 14 residues. CDR3: CASSPRDLGGEAFF. As DNA, the CDR3 is TGTGCCAGCAGCCCCCGGGACCTGGGGGGTGAAGCTTTCTTT. The full variable domain, in which reference TRBV9 and TRBJ1-1 provide the parts outside the CDR3, is DSGVTQTPKHLITATGQRVTLRCSPRSGDLSVYWYQQSLDQGLQFLIQYYNGEERAKGNILERFSAQQFPDLHSELNLSSLELGDSALYFCASSPRDLGGEAFFGQGTRLTVV.

This clonotype was observed many times. The chain combines TRBV15 with TRBJ1-1, with a possible D match to TRBD1 (6 bases). The ends were cut back, 5 bases at V and 1 base at J, with 14 bases in the middle. Germline V gives CDR1 LNHNV, CDR2 YYDKDF (reference sequence). The CDR3 extends over 15 amino acids. DNA for the CDR3: TGTGCCACCAGCCACAGGGTGGTTGAGAACACTGAAGCTTTCTTT. It is translated as CATSHRVVENTEAFF.

Remarks on this clonotype: One end of the junction does not line up with germline, which may come from a read error. The chain uses TRBV19 and TRBJ1-4, with 7 bases fitting TRBD1. CDR1 is LNHDA, CDR2 SQIVND, per germline (reference sequence). The CDR3 has 16 residues. The CDR3 sequence is CASSDASDRAGEKRFF. CDR3 DNA: TGTGCCAGTAGCGACGCCTCCGACAGGGCGGGCGAAAAACGGTTTTTT.

This clonotype was seen only a few times. The CDR3 does not close with the conserved phenylalanine or tryptophan, likely indicating a read error. The chain combines TRBV7-2 with TRBJ1-2; the D is unclear. The germline V gene has CDR1 SGHTA and CDR2 FQGNSA. Trimming took 1 base from V and 1 from J, leaving 7 bases between them. The CDR3 covers 14 residues. CDR3 residues: CASSLVSGNYGYTC. The CDR3 nucleotides read TGTGCCAGCAGCTTAGTCTCCGGTAACTATGGCTACACCTGC.

V is TRBV20-1 and J is TRBJ1-2, with D perhaps matching TRBD1 (5 bases). This CDR3 has 15 amino acids. Looked up from germline, CDR1 is DFQATT and CDR2 is SNEGSKA (reference sequence). V was cut by 5 bases and J by 3 bases, with 19 bases left in between. The CDR3 is CSAGHGGGLDYGYTF. Written as DNA, the CDR3 is TGCAGTGCTGGACATGGGGGGGGTTTGGACTATGGCTACACCTTC.

This clonotype has just a few counts. The chain links TRBV6-5 to TRBJ1-6; no reliable D call. The germline V and J ends were trimmed by 6 bases and 7 bases, with 16 bases remaining between them. The CDR3 totals 15 residues. Germline CDR1 MNHEY, CDR2 SVGAGI. The CDR3 sequence is CASRSRGFGNSPLHF. Written as DNA, the CDR3 is TGTGCCAGCAGGTCCCGTGGGTTCGGGAATTCACCCCTCCACTTT.

This clonotype was seen many times. The chain joins TRBV20-1 to TRBJ2-7, with 8 bases matching TRBD1. Germline trimming cut 0 bases from V and 4 bases from J; bases unmatched to any gene: 8. This CDR3 is 15 amino acids long. In germline, CDR1 is DFQATT, CDR2 SNEGSKA (reference sequence). CDR3 coding DNA: TGCAGTGCTAGAGATCCGGGACAGGTTTCGTACGAGCAGTACTTC. The encoded protein is CSARDPGQVSYEQYF.

The sample holds a few counts of this clonotype. The chain recombines TRBV12-3 or TRBV12-4 with TRBJ2-3, with D possibly being TRBD2 (6 bases). The CDR3 extends over 15 amino acids. Between the trimmed V and J ends, which lost 4 bases and 2 bases, there was a span of 13 bases. The CDR3 spells CASSSSGLITDTQYF. CDR3 DNA sequence: TGTGCCAGCAGTTCCTCGGGACTCATCACAGATACGCAGTATTTT.

Ten or more counts support this clonotype. V gene TRBV20-1 combines with J gene TRBJ2-7, with D perhaps matching TRBD2 (6 bases). The CDR3 is made up of 14 amino acids. V shed 6 bases and J shed 0 bases, with 15 bases lying between them. CDR1 and CDR2 (germline): DFQATT, SNEGSKA (reference sequence). The CDR3, as DNA: TGCAGTGCCCCCGACGCGGGGCCCTCCTACGAGCAGTACTTC. Translating gives CSAPDAGPSYEQYF.

There are a few counts of this clonotype. V usage is TRBV3-1 and J usage is TRBJ1-1; D is undetermined. The V gene's germline CDR1 is LGHDT and CDR2 YNNKEL (reference sequence). Trimming cost V 1 base and J 5 bases, with 17 bases left between them. The length of the CDR3 is 16 residues. CDR3 coding DNA: TGTGCCAGCAGCCAAGTGGTTACGAGGTTTGGAACTGAAGCTTTCTTT. It specifies CASSQVVTRFGTEAFF.

This clonotype was detected a few times. V gene TRBV14 combines with J gene TRBJ2-7; 8 bases map to TRBD1. Germline V lookup: CDR1 SGHDN, CDR2 FVKESK. The CDR3 totals 16 residues. The V gene end was trimmed by 4 bases and the J gene end by 2 bases; junction bases not matched to a gene: 10. CDR3 sequence (DNA): TGTGCCAGCAGCCCTAAAAGGTCGACAGGGGCCTACGAGCAGTACTTC. Translated, it gives CASSPKRSTGAYEQYF.

This clonotype occurred many times. V usage is TRBV7-6 and J usage is TRBJ2-7; TRBD1 matches at 8 bases. Per the germline V gene, CDR1 is SGHVS and CDR2 is FNYEAQ. J gave up 3 bases and V 1 base, and 5 bases lay outside the gene matches. The CDR3 has 15 amino acids. Here the CDR3 DNA reads TGTGCCAGCAGCTTAGACGACAGGGGATACTACGAGCAGTACTTC. Translation: CASSLDDRGYYEQYF. Complete variable domain (other parts from reference TRBV7-6 and TRBJ2-7): GAGVSQSPRYKVTKRGQDVALRCDPISGHVSLYWYRQALGQGPEFLTYFNYEAQQDKSGLPNDRFSAERPEGSISTLTIQRTEQRDSAMYRCASSLDDRGYYEQYFGPGTRLTVT.

The table lists this clonotype with a few counts. The chain recombines TRBV5-4 with TRBJ2-3, with D unclear. Germline CDR1 SGHNT, CDR2 YYREEE (reference sequence). Trimming cost V 4 bases and J 2 bases, with 14 bases left between them. This CDR3 spans 15 amino acids. DNA of the CDR3: TGTGCCAGCAGCACGGGTTGGGTAGCCACAGATACGCAGTATTTT. Translating it yields CASSTGWVATDTQYF.

This clonotype occurred many times. As DNA, the CDR3 is TGTGCCAGCAGCATTACGGGGGCTGTGGGGACAGGCGGGTCTGGCTACACCTTC. The encoded protein is CASSITGAVGTGGSGYTF. The gene calls are TRBV7-3 and TRBJ1-2; 8 bases are shared with TRBD1. V trimming: 5 bases; J trimming: 7 bases; junction bases outside the gene matches: 21. Germline assignment: CDR1 SGHTA and CDR2 FQGTGA. The CDR3 contains 18 residues.

The chain couples TRBV30 to TRBJ1-1; unclear D gene. The CDR3 consists of 13 residues. Trimming took off 5 bases at V and 4 bases at J, with 14 bases between the two ends. Germline V gene lookup returns CDR1 GTSNPN and CDR2 SVGIG (reference sequence). This chain's CDR3 is CAWEKEAGTEAFF. CDR3 nucleotides: TGTGCCTGGGAGAAGGAGGCCGGCACTGAAGCTTTCTTT.

The CDR3 DNA follows: TGTGCCAGCAGCTTAGGCCGGGGGGGAACTTATAGCAATCAGCCCCAGCATTTT. Translation gives CASSLGRGGTYSNQPQHF. This chain connects TRBV13 to TRBJ1-5; maybe TRBD1 (5 bases). CDR1 is PRHDT and CDR2 is FYEKMQ in the germline V gene (reference sequence). The CDR3 consists of 18 residues. Trimming shortened V by 0 bases and J by 0 bases, and 15 bases separated the two germline ends.